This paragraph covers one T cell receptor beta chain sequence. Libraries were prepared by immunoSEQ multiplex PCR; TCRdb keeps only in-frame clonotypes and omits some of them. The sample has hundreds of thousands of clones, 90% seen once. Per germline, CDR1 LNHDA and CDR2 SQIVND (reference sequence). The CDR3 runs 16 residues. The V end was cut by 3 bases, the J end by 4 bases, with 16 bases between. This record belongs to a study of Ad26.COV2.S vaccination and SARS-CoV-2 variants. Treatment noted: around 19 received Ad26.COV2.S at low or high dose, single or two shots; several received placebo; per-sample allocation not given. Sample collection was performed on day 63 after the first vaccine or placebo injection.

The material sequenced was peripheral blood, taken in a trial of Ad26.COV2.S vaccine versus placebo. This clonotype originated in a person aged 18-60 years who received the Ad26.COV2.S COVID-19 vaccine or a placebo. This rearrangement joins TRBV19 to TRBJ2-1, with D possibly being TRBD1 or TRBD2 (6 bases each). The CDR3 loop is CASSIGGGLGYNEQFF. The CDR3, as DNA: TGTGCCAGTAGTATCGGAGGGGGTCTGGGTTACAATGAGCAGTTCTTC.